The entry below describes one T cell receptor (beta chain). Its antigen is unidentified. TCRdb keeps only in-frame clones here, not all; method: immunoSEQ multiplex PCR. The sample carries around 60,000 clones, just over 90% recorded once. The sample belongs to a study of T cell responses to AZD1222 COVID-19 vaccine. The CDR3 runs to 13 residues. Germline CDR1 and CDR2: LNHDA and SQIVND (reference sequence). V gave up 10 bases and J gave up 9 bases; unmatched junction bases: 10. The study's findings and limits: White British ancestry dominated among donors, who included more females, and clonal diversity was possibly underestimated.

This chain connects TRBV19 to TRBJ1-5, with 9 nucleotides matching TRBD1. The TCR originated in an adult who received the MenACWY meningococcal vaccine as a control. The sample consisted of peripheral blood, taken 28 days after the second dose of the MenACWY control vaccine. CDR3 sequence reads: CATKDRGMWPQHF. Written as DNA, the CDR3 is TGTGCCACCAAGGACAGGGGAATGTGGCCCCAGCATTTT.